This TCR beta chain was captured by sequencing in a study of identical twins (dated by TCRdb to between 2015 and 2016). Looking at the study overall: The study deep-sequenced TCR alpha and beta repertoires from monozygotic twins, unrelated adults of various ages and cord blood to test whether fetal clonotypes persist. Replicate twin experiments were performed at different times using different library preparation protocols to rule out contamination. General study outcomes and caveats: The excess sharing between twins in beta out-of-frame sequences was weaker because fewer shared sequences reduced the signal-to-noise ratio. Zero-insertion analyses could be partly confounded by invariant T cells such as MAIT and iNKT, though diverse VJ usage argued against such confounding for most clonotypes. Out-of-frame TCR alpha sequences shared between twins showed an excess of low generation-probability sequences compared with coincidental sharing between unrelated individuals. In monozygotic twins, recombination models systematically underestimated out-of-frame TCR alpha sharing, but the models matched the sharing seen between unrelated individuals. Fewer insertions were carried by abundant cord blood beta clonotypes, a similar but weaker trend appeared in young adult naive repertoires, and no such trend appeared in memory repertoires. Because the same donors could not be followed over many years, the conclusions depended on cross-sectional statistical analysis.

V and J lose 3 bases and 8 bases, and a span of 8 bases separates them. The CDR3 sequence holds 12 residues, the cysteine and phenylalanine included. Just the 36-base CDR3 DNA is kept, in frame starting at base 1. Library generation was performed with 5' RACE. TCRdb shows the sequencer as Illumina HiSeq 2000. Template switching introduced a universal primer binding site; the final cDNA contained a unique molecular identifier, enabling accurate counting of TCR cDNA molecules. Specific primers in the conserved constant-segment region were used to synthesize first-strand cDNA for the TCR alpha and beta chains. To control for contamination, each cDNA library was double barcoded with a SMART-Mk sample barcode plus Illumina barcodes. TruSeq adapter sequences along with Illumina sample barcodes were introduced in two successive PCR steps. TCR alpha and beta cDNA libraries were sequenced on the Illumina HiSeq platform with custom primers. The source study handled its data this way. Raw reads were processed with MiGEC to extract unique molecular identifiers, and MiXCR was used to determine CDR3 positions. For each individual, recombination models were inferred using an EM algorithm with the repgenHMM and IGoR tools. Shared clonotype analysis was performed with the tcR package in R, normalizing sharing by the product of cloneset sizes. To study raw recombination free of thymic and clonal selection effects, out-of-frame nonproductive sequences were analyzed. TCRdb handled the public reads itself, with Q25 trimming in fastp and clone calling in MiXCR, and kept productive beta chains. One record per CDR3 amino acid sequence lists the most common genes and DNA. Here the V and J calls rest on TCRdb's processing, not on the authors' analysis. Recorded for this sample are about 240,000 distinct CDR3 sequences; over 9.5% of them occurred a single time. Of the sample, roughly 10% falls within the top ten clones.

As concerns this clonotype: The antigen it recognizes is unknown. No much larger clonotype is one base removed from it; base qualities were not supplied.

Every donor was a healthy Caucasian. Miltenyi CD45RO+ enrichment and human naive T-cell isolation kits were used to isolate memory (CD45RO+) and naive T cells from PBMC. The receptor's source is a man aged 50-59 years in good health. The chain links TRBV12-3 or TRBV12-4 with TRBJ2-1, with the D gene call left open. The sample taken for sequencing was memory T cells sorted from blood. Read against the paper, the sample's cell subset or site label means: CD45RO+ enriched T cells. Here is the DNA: TGTGCCAGCAGTTTCACAATCGATGAGCAGTTCTTC. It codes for CASSFTIDEQFF.